The table lists the clone carrying this T cell receptor beta chain with a few counts. Its matching antigen is unknown. J was trimmed by 4 bases and V by 2 bases; bases with no gene match: 4. Germline CDR1 KGHSH, CDR2 LQKENI. The CDR3 sequence is 14 residues long. The data belong to a study of beta chain features in type 1 diabetes. Sorting based on CD45RO/CCR7/CD25/CD127/CD95/CD27 separated CD4+ naive, central memory, regulatory and stem cell-like memory cells. Populations obtained by sorting all exceeded 98% purity. Of the isolated RNA, all was reverse transcribed, and so the sequenced material was expressed TCRB transcripts. Data came from immunoSEQ multiplex PCR; TCRdb stores just in-frame clones and leaves some out. Of 25,000 to 30,000 clones listed, around 54% are singletons. Study-wide results and limits: Lower insertion and higher deletion counts appeared at VDJ junctions in type 1 diabetes patients. The naive, central memory and Treg TCRB repertoires of patients appeared to be more similar to one another than those of healthy donors. Shortening of TCRB CDR3s, moderate but significant, appeared in all four CD4+ subsets of Type 1 diabetes patients.

The sequencing input was Tregs from blood. The source of this sequence is a woman under 30 with type 1 diabetes. This chain uses TRBV18 with TRBJ1-2; 7 bases are shared with TRBD1. CDR3 nucleotides: TGTGCCAGCTCACCAGTCGGGACAGCCTATGGCTACACCTTC. Its protein product is CASSPVGTAYGYTF.